The subject of this entry is one T cell receptor (beta chain). This sample is part of a study of blood T cell repertoires in COVID-19. V lost 2 bases, J lost 6 bases, and 13 bases stayed unmatched. Germline assignment: CDR1 SGHNT and CDR2 YYREEE (reference sequence). The CDR3 spans 17 residues. Data came from immunoSEQ multiplex PCR; TCRdb stores just in-frame clones and leaves some out. This table holds approximately 85,000 clones, 70% to 90% found once. Source material: peripheral blood. The clonotype comes from a human donor in a cohort sampled during active COVID-19. This chain connects TRBV5-4 to TRBJ1-2; the match to TRBD1 covers 10 bases. CDR3 loop: CASSLDGTGAGRHGYTF. CDR3 DNA: TGTGCCAGCAGCTTAGACGGGACAGGGGCCGGTCGGCATGGCTACACCTTC.